This TCR beta chain stems from a study of control samples from healthy donors and cancer patients. Assay used: immunoSEQ multiplex PCR; TCRdb lists only in-frame clones, some missing. The sample holds around 110,000 clones, roughly nine tenths seen once. There are 14 residues in the CDR3. V was clipped by 4 bases and J by 2 bases, with 13 bases between them. Sequenced material: PBMCs. The chain uses TRBV5-3 and TRBJ2-7; D is possibly TRBD2 (5 bases). TRBV5-3 is an ORF for which the function is uncertain. The receptor was isolated from a woman in her fifties or sixties with colorectal cancer. CDR3 nucleotides: TGTGCCAGAAGCAAGATCCGGGAACCCTACGAGCAGTACTTC. Its translation is CARSKIREPYEQYF.